The next 14 T cell receptor beta chains were all read from a single sample in a study of T cell changes during pregnancy in multiple sclerosis. Clones were read by immunoSEQ multiplex PCR, and TCRdb kept only the in-frame ones, dropping some. The data contain about 120,000 clones, 85% to 95% of them singletons. This material consisted of peripheral blood, taken before pregnancy. Receptors were obtained from a female donor with multiple sclerosis, enrolled in a pregnancy study.

The rearrangement uses TRBV5-4 and TRBJ2-7; D might be TRBD1 (6 bases). The CDR3 is 13 residues long. The V gene lost 4 bases and the J gene lost 5 bases, with 13 bases spanning the gap. The germline V gene has CDR1 SGHNT and CDR2 YYREEE (reference sequence). CDR3 residues: CASSKVGAHEQYF. The CDR3 DNA reads as TGTGCCAGCAGCAAGGTGGGGGCCCACGAGCAGTACTTC. Filled out from reference TRBV5-4 and TRBJ2-7, the complete variable domain reads ETGVTQSPTHLIKTRGQQVTLRCSSQSGHNTVSWYQQALGQGPQFIFQYYREEENGRGNFPPRFSGLQFPNYSSELNVNALELDDSALYLCASSKVGAHEQYFGPGTRLTVT.

This clone turned up a few times. V is TRBV7-9 and J is TRBJ1-1; D is possibly TRBD1 (6 bases). The CDR3 is 14 amino acids. V lost 5 bases and J 1 base, leaving 11 bases between the germline ends. The V gene's germline CDR1 is SEHNR and CDR2 FQNEAQ (reference sequence). As DNA, the CDR3 is TGTGCCAGCAGCATTGGACAGAAGAACACTGAAGCTTTCTTT. It is translated as CASSIGQKNTEAFF.

J is TRBJ1-4 and V is TRBV19; D possibly corresponds to TRBD1 (5 bases). The V gene lost 9 bases and the J gene lost 5 bases, with 16 bases spanning the gap. The CDR3 spans 14 residues. Looked up from germline, CDR1 is LNHDA and CDR2 is SQIVND (reference sequence). The CDR3 coding sequence is TGTGCCAGCGCCAACAGGAAAAGGAATGAAAAACTGTTTTTT. It is translated as CASANRKRNEKLFF.

The chain is built from TRBV6-1 and TRBJ1-5, with D hard to call. The CDR3 extends over 16 amino acids. Germline assignment: CDR1 MNHNS and CDR2 SASEGT. Trimming pared 2 bases from V and 2 bases from J, leaving 13 bases between. This chain's CDR3 is CASSEIRVSGNQPQHF. The CDR3 region has the DNA TGTGCCAGCAGTGAAATTCGGGTGAGTGGCAATCAGCCCCAGCATTTT.

In this sample, this clone turned up a few times. The rearrangement links TRBV15 to TRBJ1-1; 7 positions match TRBD1. The V gene's germline CDR1 is LNHNV and CDR2 YYDKDF (reference sequence). V dropped 5 bases and J dropped 6; count of bases not matched to a gene: 9. The CDR3 loop spans 14 amino acids. CDR3 in amino acids: CATSVGQLDSEAFF. The CDR3 DNA sequence: TGTGCCACCAGCGTGGGACAGTTAGACTCTGAAGCTTTCTTT.

The V and J genes are TRBV19 and TRBJ2-5, with 8 bases matching TRBD1. The trim removed 6 bases at V and 5 bases at J, leaving 8 bases unmatched. The CDR3 is 14 residues long. Per the germline V gene, CDR1 is LNHDA and CDR2 is SQIVND (reference sequence). The CDR3 here is CASSRSGGKETQYF. The DNA for the CDR3 is TGTGCCAGTAGCCGGTCAGGGGGCAAGGAGACCCAGTACTTC.

The CDR3 here is CASSSRLISGSSYNEQFF. In DNA form, the CDR3 reads TGTGCCAGCAGCTCCCGACTGATTAGCGGGTCATCCTACAATGAGCAGTTCTTC. The chain couples TRBV7-9 to TRBJ2-1; 7 bases match TRBD2. CDR1 SEHNR and CDR2 FQNEAQ come from the germline V gene (reference sequence). The CDR3 extends over 18 amino acids. V lost 4 bases, J lost 1 base, and 13 bases stayed unmatched.

The chain couples TRBV30 to TRBJ2-3; TRBD2 matches 9 bases. J was trimmed by 6 bases and V by 4 bases; bases with no gene match: 14. This CDR3 has 16 residues. Germline CDR1 is GTSNPN and CDR2 is SVGIG (reference sequence). The CDR3 sequence: CAWTSGGSGRSDTQYF. The CDR3 nucleotides read TGTGCCTGGACCTCGGGAGGTAGCGGGAGATCCGATACGCAGTATTTT.

This rearrangement joins TRBV6-1 to TRBJ2-5; D may be TRBD2 (6 bases). The V gene lost 2 bases and the J gene lost 10 bases, with 11 bases spanning the gap. The CDR3 consists of 12 residues. CDR1 is MNHNS and CDR2 is SASEGT in the germline V gene. The CDR3 protein is CASSESRRDQYF. In nucleotides, the CDR3 is TGTGCCAGCAGTGAATCGCGGAGGGACCAGTACTTC.

The CDR3 is CATSSTSGASYNEQFF. CDR3 DNA: TGTGCCACCAGCTCAACTAGCGGGGCCTCCTACAATGAGCAGTTCTTC. The chain joins TRBV15 to TRBJ2-1; 10 bases line up with TRBD2. This CDR3 is built from 16 residues. The germline gives CDR1 LNHNV, CDR2 YYDKDF (reference sequence). J was trimmed by 0 bases and V by 5 bases; bases with no gene match: 4.

The chain is built from TRBV29-1 and TRBJ2-7, with 10 nucleotides matching TRBD1. J lost 4 bases, V lost 1 base, and 7 bases had no gene match. The CDR3 sequence is 15 residues long. CDR1 SQVTM and CDR2 ANQGSEA come from the germline V gene. CDR3 loop: CSVEGPGTGVYEQYF. In DNA form, the CDR3 reads TGCAGCGTTGAAGGTCCGGGGACAGGGGTTTACGAGCAGTACTTC.

This clone was observed once. The chain joins TRBV4-1 to TRBJ2-1; TRBD1 is a possible D gene (8 bases). This CDR3 has 16 amino acids. Germline assignment: CDR1 MGHRA and CDR2 YSYEKL. Trimming removed 2 bases at V and 4 bases at J, with 15 bases between. CDR3 region: CASSQSGTGDYNEQFF. The CDR3 DNA sequence: TGCGCCAGCAGCCAAAGCGGGACAGGAGATTACAATGAGCAGTTCTTC.

J is TRBJ2-7 and V is TRBV19, with D possibly matching TRBD1 (5 bases). V was clipped by 6 bases and J by 4 bases, with 7 bases between them. Germline lookup yields CDR1 LNHDA and CDR2 SQIVND (reference sequence). There are 11 residues in the CDR3. The CDR3, as DNA: TGTGCCAGTAGGACAGCGTACGAGCAGTACTTC. As protein: CASRTAYEQYF.

This chain joins TRBV7-9 and TRBJ2-3; 15 bases are shared with TRBD2. V dropped 7 bases and J dropped 1; count of bases not matched to a gene: 6. The CDR3 is made up of 17 amino acids. Looked up from germline, CDR1 is SEHNR and CDR2 is FQNEAQ (reference sequence). The CDR3, as DNA: TGTGCCAGCACCCTGGGGACTAGCGGGGGGCGCACAGATACGCAGTATTTT. This codes for CASTLGTSGGRTDTQYF.